These 20 T cell receptor beta chains were sequenced from one sample in a study of regulatory T cells in long-lasting Graves disease (dated by TCRdb to the early 2020s). This specimen's time point label, interpreted: persistent/refractory GD, antithyroid drugs over 5 years with positive TRAb. RNA was extracted from PBMCs in TRIzol for both TCR sequencing and RNA sequencing. The library was made by multiplex PCR. Sequencing was carried out with an Illumina HiSeq 4000. iRepertoire HTBI primers and Arm-PCR amplification of CDR3 regions were used to construct TCR beta libraries. Using fastp trimming at Q25 and MiXCR clonotype assembly, TCRdb reanalyzed the public sequencing data and kept in-frame beta chains. Every CDR3 protein is listed once, alongside the most common genes and DNA of its rows. This sample has over 650,000 distinct CDR3 sequences in its table, and about 32% of those were observed once. Roughly 40% of the sample goes to the ten largest clones.

The sample in question was peripheral blood mononuclear cells (PBMCs), obtained when the disease was refractory, from a patient treated with antithyroid drugs. These receptors came from a female donor with Graves disease.

This clonotype was detected many times. The chain joins TRBV28 to TRBJ1-1; D is uncertain. Germline values: CDR1 MDHEN, CDR2 SYDVKM. There are 16 residues in the CDR3. Trimming took 2 bases from V and 2 from J, leaving 15 bases between them. CDR3 in amino acids: CASSLIRGSPNTEAFF. The DNA of the CDR3 is TGTGCCAGCAGTTTAATTAGAGGCTCCCCTAACACTGAAGCTTTCTTT.

The chain couples TRBV10-3 to TRBJ2-7; 8 bases line up with TRBD1. This CDR3 region has 13 residues. Trimming at V came to 5 bases and at J to 5 bases, leaving 5 bases not matched to a gene. Germline CDR1 and CDR2: ENHRY and SYGVKD. This CDR3 reads CAISFRGQNEQYF. CDR3 in DNA: TGTGCCATCAGTTTCAGGGGGCAAAACGAGCAGTACTTC.

This chain links TRBV28 with TRBJ1-5, with 8 bases matching TRBD1. Unmatched junction bases numbered 7, after V lost 2 bases and J lost 7 bases. From germline, CDR1 is MDHEN and CDR2 SYDVKM. The CDR3 runs 15 residues. For the CDR3, the DNA is TGTGCCAGCAGTTTAGCACTACAGGGGGGACAGCCCCAGCATTTT. Translated: CASSLALQGGQPQHF.

The chain carries TRBV2 and TRBJ2-2; D may be TRBD1 (6 bases). The CDR3 is made up of 14 amino acids. The V gene lost 10 bases and the J gene lost 2 bases, with 14 bases spanning the gap. Germline loops: CDR1 SNHLY, CDR2 FYNNEI. CDR3 region: CANTPGQNTGELFF. CDR3 nucleotides: TGTGCCAATACGCCGGGACAAAACACCGGGGAGCTGTTTTTT.

CDR3 loop: CASSLGDRVLYEQYF. CDR3 bases: TGTGCCAGCAGCTTGGGGGACAGGGTATTATACGAGCAGTACTTC. This chain links TRBV5-5 with TRBJ2-7; 9 bases are a match to TRBD1. The CDR3 is 15 residues long. After removal of 0 bases from V and 4 bases from J, the junction contained 5 bases not matched to a gene. The germline V gene has CDR1 SGHKS and CDR2 YYEKEE (reference sequence).

The CDR3 region is CSARDPRLAEYEQYF. The CDR3 DNA reads as TGCAGTGCTAGAGATCCCCGACTAGCGGAGTACGAGCAGTACTTC. V is TRBV20-1 and J is TRBJ2-7; 9 nucleotides align to TRBD2. This CDR3 contains 15 residues. Germline loops: CDR1 DFQATT, CDR2 SNEGSKA (reference sequence). Trimming removed 0 bases from V and 4 bases from J; junction bases left unmatched: 7.

The chain combines TRBV10-3 with TRBJ1-5; 7 bases are a match to TRBD1. V gave up 0 bases and J gave up 7 bases; unmatched junction bases: 9. Germline V gene sequence: CDR1 ENHRY, CDR2 SYGVKD. The CDR3 sequence is 16 residues long. CDR3 loop: CAISESARQGEQPQHF. The CDR3 nucleotides read TGTGCCATCAGTGAGTCCGCGCGACAGGGCGAGCAGCCCCAGCATTTT.

This clonotype has just a few counts. V is TRBV12-3 or TRBV12-4 and J is TRBJ1-6; D is unresolved. The CDR3 totals 16 residues. V dropped 6 bases and J dropped 0 bases, with 12 bases sitting between them. CDR3 DNA sequence: TGTGCCAGCAGCCGACGTAGCAGCTCCTATAATTCACCCCTCCACTTT. As protein: CASSRRSSSYNSPLHF.

This clonotype appeared many times. This chain joins TRBV12-3 or TRBV12-4 and TRBJ1-3, with a tentative D call TRBD1 (6 bases). The V and J ends lost 5 bases and 4 bases respectively, with 9 bases between them. The CDR3 covers 13 residues. The DNA of the CDR3 is TGTGCCAGCAGTCTGGGGGCAGGAAACACCATATATTTT. Translating gives CASSLGAGNTIYF.

There are a few counts of this clonotype. This chain uses TRBV12-3 or TRBV12-4 with TRBJ1-2; D is undetermined. Trimming took 3 bases from V and 3 from J, leaving 8 bases between them. The CDR3 spans 13 residues. For the CDR3, the DNA is TGTGCCAGCAGTTTCGCGAGCGACTATGGCTACACCTTC. This codes for CASSFASDYGYTF.

This clonotype was observed many times. V gene TRBV2 combines with J gene TRBJ1-6, with 7 bases lining up with TRBD1. The length of the CDR3 is 14 residues. V lost 4 bases to trimming and J lost 10 bases; unmatched junction nucleotides: 7. The germline CDR1 and CDR2 sequences are SNHLY and FYNNEI. CDR3 sequence (DNA): TGTGCCAGCAGTGCAACAGGGGATGGCTCACCCCTCCACTTT. Residues: CASSATGDGSPLHF.

The rearrangement joins TRBV20-1 to TRBJ2-2; 7 bases match TRBD2. The CDR3 runs 16 residues. V lost 0 bases, J lost 8 bases, and 12 bases stayed unmatched. Germline loops: CDR1 DFQATT, CDR2 SNEGSKA (reference sequence). The CDR3: CSARDGLVGGPGELFF. Written as DNA, the CDR3 is TGCAGTGCTAGAGATGGACTAGTGGGAGGGCCTGGGGAGCTGTTTTTT.

The CDR3: CSVYGTPDSNYGYTF. Written as DNA, the CDR3 is TGCAGCGTCTACGGGACACCAGATTCTAACTATGGCTACACCTTC. The J gene is TRBJ1-2, the V gene TRBV29-1; TRBD1 is a possible D gene (6 bases). Trimming left V 6 bases short and J 0 bases short, with 17 bases between. The CDR3 covers 15 residues. Germline CDR1 SQVTM, CDR2 ANQGSEA.

The sample holds one count of this clonotype. The genes are TRBV5-1 and TRBJ2-7; D perhaps matches TRBD2 (6 bases). V was shortened by 1 base and J by 3 bases, with 14 bases between the two germline ends. The CDR3 spans 15 residues. The germline gives CDR1 SGHRS, CDR2 YFSETQ. CDR3 loop: CASSLTTVADYEQYF. CDR3 in DNA: TGCGCCAGCAGCTTGACAACAGTAGCGGACTACGAGCAGTACTTC.

The V and J genes are TRBV11-2 and TRBJ2-3; possible D gene TRBD1, 6 bases. Germline V gene sequence: CDR1 SGHAT, CDR2 FQNNGV. The germline V and J ends were trimmed by 6 bases and 6 bases, with 19 bases remaining between them. The CDR3 extends over 15 amino acids. CDR3 amino acids: CASRPSGGAGDTQYF. CDR3 in DNA: TGTGCCAGCAGACCCTCTGGGGGCGCAGGGGATACGCAGTATTTT.

In its sample, this clonotype was seen a few times. The CDR3 nucleotides read TGTGCCAGCAGCCGCGGGCGGGACACCACCGGGGAGCTGTTTTTT. It codes for CASSRGRDTTGELFF. The chain recombines TRBV13 with TRBJ2-2; perhaps D is TRBD1 or TRBD2 (6 bases each). Germline-derived CDR1 and CDR2 are PRHDT and FYEKMQ (reference sequence). The CDR3 has 15 amino acids. Trimming removed 5 bases at V and 4 bases at J, with 14 bases between.

This clonotype was observed a handful of times. The gene calls are TRBV20-1 and TRBJ1-5; TRBD1 agrees at 8 bases. The CDR3 loop spans 15 amino acids. Germline loops: CDR1 DFQATT, CDR2 SNEGSKA (reference sequence). The J segment lost 6 bases and the V segment lost 3 bases, leaving 10 bases of the junction unmatched. DNA for the CDR3: TGCAGTGCTAGGGAGGACAGGGCCCAGCCTCAGCCCCAGCATTTT. It codes for CSAREDRAQPQPQHF.

This clonotype was seen a few times. This sequence joins TRBV27 and TRBJ1-5; the match to TRBD1 covers 8 bases. CDR1 is MNHEY, CDR2 SMNVEV, per germline (reference sequence). The V gene end was trimmed by 4 bases and the J gene end by 5 bases; junction bases not matched to a gene: 1. This CDR3 region has 13 residues. CDR3 protein: CASSSRGHQPQHF. DNA of the CDR3: TGTGCCAGCAGTTCCAGGGGGCATCAGCCCCAGCATTTT.

This clonotype came up a few times. The chain has TRBV29-1 and TRBJ2-3, with 10 bases fitting TRBD1. The V segment lost 1 base and the J segment 5 bases; nucleotides outside the gene matches: 3. CDR1 and CDR2 from the germline V gene are SQVTM and ANQGSEA. This CDR3 has 14 amino acids. CDR3 sequence: CSVEGDRGGDTQYF. The CDR3 region has the DNA TGCAGCGTTGAAGGGGACAGGGGAGGAGATACGCAGTATTTT.

This sequence joins TRBV20-1 and TRBJ1-4; D is ambiguous. This CDR3 is 15 amino acids long. Deletions cut 0 bases from V and 7 bases from J, with 15 bases between. The germline V gene encodes CDR1 DFQATT and CDR2 SNEGSKA (reference sequence). CDR3 region: CSARDQAWYGEKLFF. Here the CDR3 DNA reads TGCAGTGCTAGAGATCAGGCCTGGTATGGTGAAAAACTGTTTTTT.